The rows below give T cell receptor beta chains drawn from one sample of a study of glioma-infiltrating T cells after dendritic cell vaccination. The data were produced by immunoSEQ multiplex PCR, yet TCRdb's version contains in-frame clones alone and is incomplete. The table lists 100,000 or so clones, nearly 90% of them singletons, with approximately 2.7% in the top ten. The sample in question was blood, obtained after dendritic cell vaccination. The receptors come from a human donor with glioblastoma. Each CDR3 is given with its conserved first and last residue. The D gene is left open where the match is weak. The size entry is marked missing in some rows and otherwise reads once, few, many or a size class.

d_gene: TRBD2
abundance: -
v_gene: TRBV18
j_gene: TRBJ2-5
CDR3aa: CASSPPGLAGQETQYF
CDR3nt: TGTGCCAGCTCACCACCGGGACTAGCGGGTCAAGAGACCCAGTACTTC

d_gene: -
abundance: -
v_gene: TRBV5-1
j_gene: TRBJ2-1
CDR3aa: CASSFERSYNEQFF
CDR3nt: TGCGCCAGCAGCTTTGAGCGTTCCTACAATGAGCAGTTCTTC

d_gene: TRBD1
abundance: -
v_gene: TRBV6-5
j_gene: TRBJ1-2
CDR3aa: CASSSGDRTYGYTF
CDR3nt: TGTGCCAGCAGTTCCGGGGACAGGACCTATGGCTACACCTTC

d_gene: -
abundance: -
v_gene: TRBV5-1
j_gene: TRBJ1-4
CDR3aa: CASRWSSLGSDEKLFF
CDR3nt: TGCGCCAGCAGATGGAGCTCACTTGGGAGTGATGAAAAACTGTTTTTT

d_gene: TRBD2
abundance: few
v_gene: TRBV6-4
j_gene: TRBJ2-1
CDR3aa: CASSDTSGGYNEQFF
CDR3nt: TGTGCCAGCAGTGACACTAGCGGGGGTTACAATGAGCAGTTCTTC

d_gene: -
abundance: -
v_gene: TRBV27
j_gene: TRBJ2-3
CDR3aa: CASSLGLTDTQYF
CDR3nt: TGTGCCAGCAGTTTAGGGCTCACAGATACGCAGTATTTT

d_gene: TRBD1
abundance: -
v_gene: TRBV4-1
j_gene: TRBJ1-2
CDR3aa: CASSQDIARDRENYGYTF
CDR3nt: TGCGCCAGCAGCCAAGATATAGCCCGCGACAGGGAGAACTATGGCTACACCTTC

d_gene: TRBD1
abundance: -
v_gene: TRBV18
j_gene: TRBJ2-1
CDR3aa: CASSPGTGVDEQFF
CDR3nt: TGTGCCAGCTCACCGGGGACAGGGGTGGATGAGCAGTTCTTC

d_gene: -
abundance: -
v_gene: TRBV11-3
j_gene: TRBJ2-7
CDR3aa: CASSLGHSSYEQYF
CDR3nt: TGTGCCAGCAGCTTGGGCCACAGCTCCTACGAGCAGTACTTC

d_gene: -
abundance: once
v_gene: TRBV6-1
j_gene: TRBJ1-4
CDR3aa: CASHQTLEEKLFF
CDR3nt: TGTGCCAGCCACCAGACTCTTGAAGAAAAACTGTTTTTT

d_gene: TRBD1
abundance: -
v_gene: TRBV5-1
j_gene: TRBJ1-2
CDR3aa: CASSKEGNYNRGRGYGYTF
CDR3nt: TGCGCCAGCAGCAAGGAAGGGAACTATAACAGGGGAAGGGGTTATGGCTACACCTTC

d_gene: TRBD1
abundance: -
v_gene: TRBV20-1
j_gene: TRBJ2-7
CDR3aa: CSAAQGYEQYF
CDR3nt: TGCAGTGCTGCACAGGGGTACGAGCAGTACTTC

d_gene: -
abundance: -
v_gene: TRBV6-5
j_gene: TRBJ1-1
CDR3aa: CASTRSPLNTEAFF
CDR3nt: TGTGCCAGCACTAGGAGCCCTCTGAACACTGAAGCTTTCTTT

d_gene: TRBD1
abundance: -
v_gene: TRBV7-2
j_gene: TRBJ2-7
CDR3aa: CASSPVGTGTYEQYF
CDR3nt: TGTGCCAGCAGCCCTGTTGGGACAGGGACCTACGAGCAGTACTTC

d_gene: -
abundance: -
v_gene: TRBV4-1
j_gene: TRBJ1-2
CDR3aa: CASSQEVWQGSGYTF
CDR3nt: TGCGCCAGCAGCCAAGAGGTCTGGCAGGGGTCTGGCTACACCTTC

d_gene: TRBD2
abundance: -
v_gene: TRBV27
j_gene: TRBJ2-7
CDR3aa: CASRTWGEGPHEQYF
CDR3nt: TGTGCCAGCAGGACATGGGGGGAGGGCCCCCACGAGCAGTACTTC

d_gene: TRBD2
abundance: -
v_gene: TRBV10-3
j_gene: TRBJ2-3
CDR3aa: CAISPSGSTDTQYF
CDR3nt: TGTGCCATCAGTCCTAGCGGGAGTACAGATACGCAGTATTTT

d_gene: -
abundance: few
v_gene: TRBV2
j_gene: TRBJ2-7
CDR3aa: CASSDYRASYEQYF
CDR3nt: TGTGCCAGCAGTGATTACAGGGCCTCCTACGAGCAGTACTTC

d_gene: TRBD2
abundance: -
v_gene: TRBV11-2
j_gene: TRBJ2-7
CDR3aa: CASSSPRGAGGYEQYF
CDR3nt: TGTGCCAGCAGCTCTCCGAGGGGGGCGGGAGGGTACGAGCAGTACTTC

d_gene: TRBD2
abundance: -
v_gene: TRBV15
j_gene: TRBJ2-3
CDR3aa: CATSRDRSGVRSDTQYF
CDR3nt: TGTGCCACCAGCAGAGATCGCAGCGGGGTACGCTCAGATACGCAGTATTTT

d_gene: TRBD1
abundance: -
v_gene: TRBV10-1
j_gene: TRBJ2-1
CDR3aa: CASSADRGYNEQFF
CDR3nt: TGCGCCAGCAGTGCGGACAGGGGGTACAATGAGCAGTTCTTC

d_gene: TRBD2
abundance: -
v_gene: TRBV30
j_gene: TRBJ2-1
CDR3aa: CAWSSGRAYEQFF
CDR3nt: TGTGCCTGGAGTAGCGGGAGGGCCTATGAGCAGTTCTTC

d_gene: TRBD2
abundance: -
v_gene: TRBV29-1
j_gene: TRBJ2-1
CDR3aa: CSVGGTSGSYNEQFF
CDR3nt: TGCAGCGTTGGAGGGACTAGCGGCTCCTACAATGAGCAGTTCTTC

d_gene: TRBD1
abundance: -
v_gene: TRBV5-1
j_gene: TRBJ1-2
CDR3aa: CASSLGTGDGYTF
CDR3nt: TGCGCCAGCAGCCTAGGGACAGGGGATGGCTACACCTTC

d_gene: TRBD2
abundance: -
v_gene: TRBV28
j_gene: TRBJ2-5
CDR3aa: CASSGRGLAQETQYF
CDR3nt: TGTGCCAGCTCTGGGAGGGGCCTCGCCCAAGAGACCCAGTACTTC

d_gene: TRBD1
abundance: -
v_gene: TRBV29-1
j_gene: TRBJ2-7
CDR3aa: CSASAGTGVYEQYF
CDR3nt: TGCAGCGCGTCAGCGGGGACAGGGGTCTACGAGCAGTACTTC

d_gene: -
abundance: -
v_gene: TRBV9
j_gene: TRBJ2-7
CDR3aa: CASSVAGGDSYEQYF
CDR3nt: TGTGCCAGCAGCGTAGCTGGCGGGGATTCCTACGAGCAGTACTTC

d_gene: -
abundance: -
v_gene: TRBV5-1
j_gene: TRBJ2-3
CDR3aa: CASSFGSERTDTQYF
CDR3nt: TGCGCCAGCAGCTTTGGGAGCGAGCGCACAGATACGCAGTATTTT

d_gene: -
abundance: -
v_gene: TRBV18
j_gene: TRBJ2-7
CDR3aa: CASSPGTYWEQYF
CDR3nt: TGTGCCAGCTCACCTGGGACTTACTGGGAGCAGTACTTC

d_gene: -
abundance: -
v_gene: TRBV19
j_gene: TRBJ1-1
CDR3aa: CASTLQGLGTEAFF
CDR3nt: TGTGCCAGTACCCTGCAGGGGTTGGGCACTGAAGCTTTCTTT